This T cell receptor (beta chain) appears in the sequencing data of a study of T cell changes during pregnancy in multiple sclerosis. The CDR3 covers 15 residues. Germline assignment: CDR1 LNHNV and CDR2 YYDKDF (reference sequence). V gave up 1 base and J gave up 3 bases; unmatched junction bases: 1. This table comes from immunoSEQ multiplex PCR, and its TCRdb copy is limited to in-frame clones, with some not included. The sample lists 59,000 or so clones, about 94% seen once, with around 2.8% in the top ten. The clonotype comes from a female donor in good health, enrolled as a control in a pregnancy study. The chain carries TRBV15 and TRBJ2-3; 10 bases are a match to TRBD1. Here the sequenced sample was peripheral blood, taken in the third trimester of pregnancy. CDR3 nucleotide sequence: TGTGCCACCAGCAGAGGGGGACAGGGGACAGATACGCAGTATTTT. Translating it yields CATSRGGQGTDTQYF.